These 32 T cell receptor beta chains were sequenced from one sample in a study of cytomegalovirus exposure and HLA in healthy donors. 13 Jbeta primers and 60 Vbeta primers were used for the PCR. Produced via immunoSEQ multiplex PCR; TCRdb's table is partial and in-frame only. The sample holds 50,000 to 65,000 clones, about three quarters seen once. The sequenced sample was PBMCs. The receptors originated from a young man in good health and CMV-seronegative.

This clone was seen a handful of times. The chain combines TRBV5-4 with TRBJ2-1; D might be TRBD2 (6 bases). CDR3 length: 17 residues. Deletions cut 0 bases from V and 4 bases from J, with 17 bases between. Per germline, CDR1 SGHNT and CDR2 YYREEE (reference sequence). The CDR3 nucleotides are TGTGCCAGCAGCTTGGCGGGCCGGGCTAGCGCGTACAATGAGCAGTTCTTC. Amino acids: CASSLAGRASAYNEQFF. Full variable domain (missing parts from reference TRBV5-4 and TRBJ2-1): ETGVTQSPTHLIKTRGQQVTLRCSSQSGHNTVSWYQQALGQGPQFIFQYYREEENGRGNFPPRFSGLQFPNYSSELNVNALELDDSALYLCASSLAGRASAYNEQFFGPGTRLTVL.

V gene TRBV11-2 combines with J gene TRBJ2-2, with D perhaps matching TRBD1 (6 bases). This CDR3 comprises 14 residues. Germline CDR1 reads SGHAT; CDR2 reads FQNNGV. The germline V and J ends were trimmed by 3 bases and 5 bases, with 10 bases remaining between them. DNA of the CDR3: TGTGCCAGCAGCTTCAGAACAGGGACCGGGGAGCTGTTTTTT. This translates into CASSFRTGTGELFF.

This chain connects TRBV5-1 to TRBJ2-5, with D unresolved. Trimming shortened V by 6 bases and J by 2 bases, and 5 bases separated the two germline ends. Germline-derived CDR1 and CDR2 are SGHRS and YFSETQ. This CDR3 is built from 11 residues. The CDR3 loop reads CASMRQETQYF. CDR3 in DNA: TGCGCCAGCATGAGGCAAGAGACCCAGTACTTC.

The CDR3 DNA is TGTGCCAGTAGTACACTGGACAGGGGTAATTCACCCCTCCACTTT. This gives the protein CASSTLDRGNSPLHF. V gene TRBV19 combines with J gene TRBJ1-6; 9 nucleotides agree with TRBD1. This CDR3 spans 15 amino acids. After removal of 4 bases from V and 6 bases from J, the junction contained 4 bases not matched to a gene. CDR1 and CDR2 from the germline V gene are LNHDA and SQIVND (reference sequence).

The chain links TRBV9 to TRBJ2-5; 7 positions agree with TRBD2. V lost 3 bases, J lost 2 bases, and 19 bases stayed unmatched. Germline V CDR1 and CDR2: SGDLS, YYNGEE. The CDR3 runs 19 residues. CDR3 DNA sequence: TGTGCCAGCAGCGAAGACAGCTTCGGGGGGAGGGGCTCACAAGAGACCCAGTACTTC. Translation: CASSEDSFGGRGSQETQYF.

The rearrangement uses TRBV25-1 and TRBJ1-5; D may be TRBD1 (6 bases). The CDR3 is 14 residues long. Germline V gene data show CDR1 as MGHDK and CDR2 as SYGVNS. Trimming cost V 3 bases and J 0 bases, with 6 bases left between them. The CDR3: CASSETGSNQPQHF. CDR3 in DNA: TGTGCCAGCAGTGAGACAGGTAGCAATCAGCCCCAGCATTTT.

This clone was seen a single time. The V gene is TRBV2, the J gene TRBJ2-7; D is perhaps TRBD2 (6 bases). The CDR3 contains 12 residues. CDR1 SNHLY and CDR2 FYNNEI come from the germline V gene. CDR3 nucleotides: TGTTCCACCGGGGGAAGCTCCTACGAGCAGTACTTC. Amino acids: CSTGGSSYEQYF.

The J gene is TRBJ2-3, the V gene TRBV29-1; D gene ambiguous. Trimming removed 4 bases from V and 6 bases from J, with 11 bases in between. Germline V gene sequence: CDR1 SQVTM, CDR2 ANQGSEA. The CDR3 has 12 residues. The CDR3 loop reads CSVAGIGDTQYF. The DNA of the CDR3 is TGCAGCGTTGCCGGTATCGGGGATACGCAGTATTTT.

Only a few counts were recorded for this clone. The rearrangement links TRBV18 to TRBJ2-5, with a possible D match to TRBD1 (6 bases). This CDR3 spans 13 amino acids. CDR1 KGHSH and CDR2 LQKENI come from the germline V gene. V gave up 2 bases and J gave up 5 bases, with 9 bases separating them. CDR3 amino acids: CASSPGQYETQYF. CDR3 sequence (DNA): TGTGCCAGCTCACCAGGACAGTACGAGACCCAGTACTTC. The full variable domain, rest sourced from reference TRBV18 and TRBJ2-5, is NAGVMQNPRHLVRRRGQEARLRCSPMKGHSHVYWYRQLPEEGLKFMVYLQKENIIDESGMPKERFSAEFPKEGPSILRIQQVVRGDSAAYFCASSPGQYETQYFGPGTRLLVL.

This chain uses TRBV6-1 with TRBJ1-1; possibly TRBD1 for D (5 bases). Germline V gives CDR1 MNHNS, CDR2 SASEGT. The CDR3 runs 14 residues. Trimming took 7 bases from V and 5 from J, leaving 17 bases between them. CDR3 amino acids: CASTADTIGTEAFF. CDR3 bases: TGTGCCAGCACCGCGGACACTATCGGGACTGAAGCTTTCTTT.

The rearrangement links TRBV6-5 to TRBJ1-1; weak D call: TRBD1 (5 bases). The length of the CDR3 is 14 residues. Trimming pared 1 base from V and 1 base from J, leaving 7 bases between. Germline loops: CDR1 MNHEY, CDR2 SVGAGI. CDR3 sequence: CASSYLGGNTEAFF. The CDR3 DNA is TGTGCCAGCAGTTACTTGGGGGGGAACACTGAAGCTTTCTTT.

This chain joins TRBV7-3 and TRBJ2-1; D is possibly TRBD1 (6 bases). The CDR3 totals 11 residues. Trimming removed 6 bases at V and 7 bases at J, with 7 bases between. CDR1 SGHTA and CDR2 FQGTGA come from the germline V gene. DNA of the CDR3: TGTGCCAGCAGTACAGGGAATGAGCAGTTCTTC. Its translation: CASSTGNEQFF.

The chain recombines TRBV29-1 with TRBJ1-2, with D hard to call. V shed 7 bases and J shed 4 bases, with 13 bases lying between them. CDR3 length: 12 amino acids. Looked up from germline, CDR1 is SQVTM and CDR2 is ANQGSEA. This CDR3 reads CSGGEAGYGYTF. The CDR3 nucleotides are TGCAGCGGGGGAGAAGCGGGCTATGGCTACACCTTC.

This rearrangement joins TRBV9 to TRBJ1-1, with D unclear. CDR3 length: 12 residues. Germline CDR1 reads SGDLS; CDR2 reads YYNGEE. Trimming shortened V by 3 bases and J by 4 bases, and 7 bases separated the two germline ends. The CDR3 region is CASSAPRTEAFF. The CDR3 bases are TGTGCCAGCAGCGCCCCCCGCACTGAAGCTTTCTTT.

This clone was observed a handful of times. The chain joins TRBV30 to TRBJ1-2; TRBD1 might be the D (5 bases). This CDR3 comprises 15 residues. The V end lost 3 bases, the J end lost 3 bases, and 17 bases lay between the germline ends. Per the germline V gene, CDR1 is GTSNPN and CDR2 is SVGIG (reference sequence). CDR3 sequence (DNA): TGTGCCTGGAGCCCCCCGGGGGGAACGTACTATGGCTACACCTTC. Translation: CAWSPPGGTYYGYTF. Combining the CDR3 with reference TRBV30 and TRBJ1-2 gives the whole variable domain SQTIHQWPATLVQPVGSPLSLECTVEGTSNPNLYWYRQAAGRGLQLLFYSVGIGQISSEVPQNLSASRPQDRQFILSSKKLLLSDSGFYLCAWSPPGGTYYGYTFGSGTRLTVV.

The CDR3 DNA sequence: TGTGCCTGGAGTGGGACAGGGGATCAGCCCCAGCATTTT. This sequence encodes CAWSGTGDQPQHF. The chain joins TRBV30 to TRBJ1-5; 9 nucleotides match TRBD1. Germline-derived CDR1 and CDR2 are GTSNPN and SVGIG (reference sequence). The CDR3 consists of 13 residues. V shed 1 base and J 5 bases; nucleotides not matched to a gene: 0.

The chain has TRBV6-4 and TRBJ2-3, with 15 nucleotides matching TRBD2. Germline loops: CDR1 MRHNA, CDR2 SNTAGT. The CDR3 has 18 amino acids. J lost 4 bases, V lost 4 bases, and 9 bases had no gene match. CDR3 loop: CASSGTSGRAGGSDTQYF. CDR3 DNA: TGTGCCAGCAGTGGGACTAGCGGGAGGGCCGGAGGATCAGATACGCAGTATTTT.

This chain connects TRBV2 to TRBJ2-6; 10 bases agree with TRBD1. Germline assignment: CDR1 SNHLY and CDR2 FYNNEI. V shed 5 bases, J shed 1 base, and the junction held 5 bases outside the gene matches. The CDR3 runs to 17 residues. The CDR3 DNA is TGTGCCAGCAGTAGGACAGGGGGGCTATCTGGGGCCAACGTCCTGACTTTC. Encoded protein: CASSRTGGLSGANVLTF.

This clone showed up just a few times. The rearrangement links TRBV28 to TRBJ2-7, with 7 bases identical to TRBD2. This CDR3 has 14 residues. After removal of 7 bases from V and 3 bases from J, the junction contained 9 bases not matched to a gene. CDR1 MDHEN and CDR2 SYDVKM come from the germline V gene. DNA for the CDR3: TGTGCCAGCATTCCAGGCGGGAGTAACTACGAGCAGTACTTC. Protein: CASIPGGSNYEQYF.

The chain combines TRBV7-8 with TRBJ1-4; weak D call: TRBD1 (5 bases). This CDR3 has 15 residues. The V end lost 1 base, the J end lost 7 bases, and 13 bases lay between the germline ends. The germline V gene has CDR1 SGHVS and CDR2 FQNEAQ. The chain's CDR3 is CASSLDVGPGEKLFF. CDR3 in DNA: TGTGCCAGCAGCTTAGATGTGGGGCCTGGTGAAAAACTGTTTTTT.

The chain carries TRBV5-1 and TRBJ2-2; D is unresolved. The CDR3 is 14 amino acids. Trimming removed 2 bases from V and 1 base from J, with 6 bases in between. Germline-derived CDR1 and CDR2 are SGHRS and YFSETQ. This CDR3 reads CASSFGRNTGELFF. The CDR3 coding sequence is TGCGCCAGCAGCTTTGGGCGGAACACCGGGGAGCTGTTTTTT. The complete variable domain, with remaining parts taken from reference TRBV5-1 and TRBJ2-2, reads KAGVTQTPRYLIKTRGQQVTLSCSPISGHRSVSWYQQTPGQGLQFLFEYFSETQRNKGNFPGRFSGRQFSNSRSEMNVSTLELGDSALYLCASSFGRNTGELFFGEGSRLTVL.

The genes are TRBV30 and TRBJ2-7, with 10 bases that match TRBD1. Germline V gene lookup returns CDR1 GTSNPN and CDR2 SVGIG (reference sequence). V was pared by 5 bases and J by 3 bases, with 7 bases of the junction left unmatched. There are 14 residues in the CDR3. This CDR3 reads CAWGRQGAGYEQYF. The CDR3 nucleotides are TGTGCCTGGGGCAGACAGGGGGCCGGCTACGAGCAGTACTTC. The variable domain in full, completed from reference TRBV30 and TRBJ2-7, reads SQTIHQWPATLVQPVGSPLSLECTVEGTSNPNLYWYRQAAGRGLQLLFYSVGIGQISSEVPQNLSASRPQDRQFILSSKKLLLSDSGFYLCAWGRQGAGYEQYFGPGTRLTVT.

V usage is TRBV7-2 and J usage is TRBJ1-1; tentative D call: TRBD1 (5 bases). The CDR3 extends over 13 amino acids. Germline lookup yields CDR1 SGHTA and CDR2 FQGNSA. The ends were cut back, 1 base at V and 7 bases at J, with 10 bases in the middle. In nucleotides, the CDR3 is TGTGCCAGCAGCTTAGGGGTCAGGGTTGAAGCTTTCTTT. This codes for CASSLGVRVEAFF.

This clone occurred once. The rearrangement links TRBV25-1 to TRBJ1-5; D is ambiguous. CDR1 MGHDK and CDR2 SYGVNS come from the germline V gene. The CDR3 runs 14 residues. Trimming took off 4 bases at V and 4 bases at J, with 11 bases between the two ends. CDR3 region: CASSGGGPNQPQHF. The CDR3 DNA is TGTGCCAGCAGTGGTGGAGGCCCTAATCAGCCCCAGCATTTT.

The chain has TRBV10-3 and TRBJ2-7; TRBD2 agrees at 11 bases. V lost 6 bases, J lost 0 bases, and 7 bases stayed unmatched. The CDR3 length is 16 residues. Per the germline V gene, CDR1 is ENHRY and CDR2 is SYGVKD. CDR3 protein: CAIRNLAGGSSYEQYF. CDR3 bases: TGTGCCATCAGGAATCTAGCGGGAGGCAGCTCCTACGAGCAGTACTTC.

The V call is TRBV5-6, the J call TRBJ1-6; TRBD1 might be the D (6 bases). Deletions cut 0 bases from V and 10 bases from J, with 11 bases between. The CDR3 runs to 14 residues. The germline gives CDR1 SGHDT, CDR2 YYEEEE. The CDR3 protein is CASSLAGVGSPLHF. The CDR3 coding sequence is TGTGCCAGCAGCTTGGCAGGGGTTGGGTCACCCCTCCACTTT.

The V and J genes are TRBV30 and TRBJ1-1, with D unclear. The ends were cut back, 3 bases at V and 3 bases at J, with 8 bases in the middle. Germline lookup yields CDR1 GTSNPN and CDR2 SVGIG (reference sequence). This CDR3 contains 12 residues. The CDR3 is CAWRREDTEAFF. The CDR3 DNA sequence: TGTGCCTGGAGAAGAGAGGACACTGAAGCTTTCTTT.

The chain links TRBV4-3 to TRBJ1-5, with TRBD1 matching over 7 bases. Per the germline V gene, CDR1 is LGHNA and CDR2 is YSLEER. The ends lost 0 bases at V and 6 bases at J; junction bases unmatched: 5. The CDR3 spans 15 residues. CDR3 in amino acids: CASSQDRGLGQPQHF. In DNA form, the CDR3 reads TGCGCCAGCAGCCAAGATAGGGGGCTGGGTCAGCCCCAGCATTTT.

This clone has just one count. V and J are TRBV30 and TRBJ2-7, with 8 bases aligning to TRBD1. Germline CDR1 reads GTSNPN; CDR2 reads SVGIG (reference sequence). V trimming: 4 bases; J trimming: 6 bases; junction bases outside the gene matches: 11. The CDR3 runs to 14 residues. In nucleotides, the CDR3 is TGTGCCTGGATACAGGGGGGAAACCCTTTCGAGCAGTACTTC. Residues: CAWIQGGNPFEQYF.

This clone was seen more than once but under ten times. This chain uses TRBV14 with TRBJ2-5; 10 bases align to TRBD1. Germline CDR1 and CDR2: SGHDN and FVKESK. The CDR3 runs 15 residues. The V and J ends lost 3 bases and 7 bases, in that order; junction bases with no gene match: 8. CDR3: CASSQKTGGAGTQYF. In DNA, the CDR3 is TGTGCCAGCAGCCAGAAGACAGGGGGCGCAGGGACCCAGTACTTC. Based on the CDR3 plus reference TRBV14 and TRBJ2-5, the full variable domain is EAGVTQFPSHSVIEKGQTVTLRCDPISGHDNLYWYRRVMGKEIKFLLHFVKESKQDESGMPNNRFLAERTGGTYSTLKVQPAELEDSGVYFCASSQKTGGAGTQYFGPGTRLLVL.

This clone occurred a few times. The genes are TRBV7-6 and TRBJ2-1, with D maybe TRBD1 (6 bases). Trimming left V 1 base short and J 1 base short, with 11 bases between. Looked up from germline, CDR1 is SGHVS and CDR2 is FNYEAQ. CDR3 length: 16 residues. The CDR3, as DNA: TGTGCCAGCAGCTTAGGGGACATATCTTCCTACAATGAGCAGTTCTTC. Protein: CASSLGDISSYNEQFF. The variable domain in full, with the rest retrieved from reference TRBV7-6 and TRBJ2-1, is GAGVSQSPRYKVTKRGQDVALRCDPISGHVSLYWYRQALGQGPEFLTYFNYEAQQDKSGLPNDRFSAERPEGSISTLTIQRTEQRDSAMYRCASSLGDISSYNEQFFGPGTRLTVL.

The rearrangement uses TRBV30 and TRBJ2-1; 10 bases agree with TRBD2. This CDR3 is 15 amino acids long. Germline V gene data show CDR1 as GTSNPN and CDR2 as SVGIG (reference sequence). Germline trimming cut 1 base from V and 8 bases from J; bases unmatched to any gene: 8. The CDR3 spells CAWSALGLATDEQFF. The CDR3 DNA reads TGTGCCTGGAGTGCCCTGGGACTAGCGACGGATGAGCAGTTCTTC. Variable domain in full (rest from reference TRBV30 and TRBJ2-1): SQTIHQWPATLVQPVGSPLSLECTVEGTSNPNLYWYRQAAGRGLQLLFYSVGIGQISSEVPQNLSASRPQDRQFILSSKKLLLSDSGFYLCAWSALGLATDEQFFGPGTRLTVL.